Listed below are T cell receptor beta chains from one sample, sequenced in a study of T cells after yellow fever vaccination. TCRdb passed the 5' RACE reads through MiXCR, listing each CDR3 protein once. The sample has 12,000 to 15,000 distinct CDR3 sequences, roughly 7.2% seen once. Material: PBMCs, either bulk or a sorted T-cell subset (CD4+, CD8+, memory, or dextramer-sorted; not recorded which), obtained on the day of the yellow fever booster vaccination. The source is a young man who received the YFV17D yellow fever vaccine. Both conserved end residues are part of each CDR3. Fields, in order: D gene, CDR3 length, clone size, J gene, V gene, CDR3 protein, CDR3 DNA. A D gene is named only where the DNA matches it firmly. A clone size is listed for some rows: how often the clone was seen (once, few, many), or a class if it is expanded.

d_gene: TRBD2
len: 14
abundance: medium-sized
j_gene: TRBJ2-5
v_gene: TRBV5-1
CDR3aa: CASSSGLAEETQYF
CDR3nt: TGCGCCAGCAGCTCAGGACTAGCTGAAGAGACCCAGTACTTC

d_gene: NA
len: 15
abundance: many
j_gene: TRBJ2-1
v_gene: TRBV5-4
CDR3aa: CASSSNGGSYNEQFF
CDR3nt: TGTGCCAGCAGCTCAAACGGGGGTTCCTACAATGAGCAGTTCTTC

d_gene: NA
len: 12
abundance: medium-sized
j_gene: TRBJ2-1
v_gene: TRBV5-1
CDR3aa: CASSLTENEQFF
CDR3nt: TGCGCCAGCAGCTTGACCGAGAATGAGCAGTTCTTC

d_gene: NA
len: 15
abundance: NA
j_gene: TRBJ2-5
v_gene: TRBV6-2/TRBV6-3
CDR3aa: CASSAGTSDQETQYF
CDR3nt: TGTGCCAGCAGTGCCGGCACCAGTGATCAAGAGACCCAGTACTTC

d_gene: TRBD2
len: 15
abundance: many
j_gene: TRBJ2-1
v_gene: TRBV7-9
CDR3aa: CASRLVRGGNNEQFF
CDR3nt: TGTGCCAGCAGGCTCGTCCGCGGGGGAAACAATGAGCAGTTCTTC

d_gene: NA
len: 15
abundance: many
j_gene: TRBJ1-6
v_gene: TRBV2
CDR3aa: CASRDYRDRGSPLHF
CDR3nt: TGTGCCAGCAGGGACTACAGGGACCGGGGTTCACCCCTCCACTTT

d_gene: NA
len: 12
abundance: many
j_gene: TRBJ1-4
v_gene: TRBV6-2/TRBV6-3
CDR3aa: CASSPTDEKLFF
CDR3nt: TGTGCCAGCAGCCCGACGGATGAAAAACTGTTTTTT

d_gene: NA
len: 13
abundance: many
j_gene: TRBJ2-5
v_gene: TRBV10-3
CDR3aa: CAIKGTAQETQYF
CDR3nt: TGTGCCATCAAGGGGACGGCCCAAGAGACCCAGTACTTC

d_gene: NA
len: 15
abundance: NA
j_gene: TRBJ2-5
v_gene: TRBV9
CDR3aa: CASSVDGASGETQYF
CDR3nt: TGTGCCAGCAGCGTAGACGGAGCTTCAGGGGAGACCCAGTACTTC

d_gene: NA
len: 16
abundance: many
j_gene: TRBJ2-4
v_gene: TRBV5-1
CDR3aa: CASSLLPRDAKNIQYF
CDR3nt: TGCGCCAGCAGCTTGTTACCTCGGGATGCCAAAAACATTCAGTACTTC

d_gene: NA
len: 15
abundance: many
j_gene: TRBJ1-6
v_gene: TRBV7-8
CDR3aa: CASSFRSSYNSPLHF
CDR3nt: TGTGCCAGCAGCTTCAGGAGCTCCTATAATTCACCCCTCCACTTT

d_gene: NA
len: 12
abundance: medium-sized
j_gene: TRBJ2-3
v_gene: TRBV12-3/TRBV12-4
CDR3aa: CASGRQTDTQYF
CDR3nt: TGTGCCAGCGGCAGACAGACAGATACGCAGTATTTT

d_gene: NA
len: 14
abundance: medium-sized
j_gene: TRBJ1-1
v_gene: TRBV4-1
CDR3aa: CASSQGGGGTEAFF
CDR3nt: TGCGCCAGCAGCCAGGGAGGGGGTGGCACTGAAGCTTTCTTT

d_gene: TRBD2
len: 18
abundance: many
j_gene: TRBJ2-1
v_gene: TRBV12-3/TRBV12-4
CDR3aa: CASSLSYMGGDSYNEQFF
CDR3nt: TGTGCCAGCAGTTTGAGTTATATGGGGGGGGACTCCTACAATGAGCAGTTCTTC

d_gene: TRBD1
len: 19
abundance: many
j_gene: TRBJ1-3
v_gene: TRBV7-2
CDR3aa: CASSLDLGQGASSGNTIYF
CDR3nt: TGTGCCAGCAGCTTAGATCTAGGACAGGGGGCTAGCTCTGGAAACACCATATATTTT

d_gene: NA
len: 13
abundance: many
j_gene: TRBJ2-1
v_gene: TRBV29-1
CDR3aa: CSVGGADYNEQFF
CDR3nt: TGCAGCGTTGGAGGAGCAGACTACAATGAGCAGTTCTTC

d_gene: NA
len: 14
abundance: many
j_gene: TRBJ2-2
v_gene: TRBV13
CDR3aa: CASSFWGYTGELFF
CDR3nt: TGTGCCAGCAGCTTCTGGGGGTACACCGGGGAGCTGTTTTTT

d_gene: NA
len: 13
abundance: many
j_gene: TRBJ2-2
v_gene: TRBV7-2
CDR3aa: CASCLTNTGELFF
CDR3nt: TGTGCCAGCTGTCTGACGAACACCGGGGAGCTGTTTTTT

d_gene: TRBD2
len: 15
abundance: many
j_gene: TRBJ2-5
v_gene: TRBV7-2
CDR3aa: CASSLDAGGQETQYF
CDR3nt: TGTGCCAGCAGCTTAGACGCGGGGGGGCAGGAGACCCAGTACTTC

d_gene: TRBD1
len: 15
abundance: many
j_gene: TRBJ1-2
v_gene: TRBV20-1
CDR3aa: CSASLLGQGNYGYTF
CDR3nt: TGCAGTGCTAGCCTCCTCGGACAGGGGAACTATGGCTACACCTTC

d_gene: NA
len: 15
abundance: many
j_gene: TRBJ2-1
v_gene: TRBV5-1
CDR3aa: CASSLAPGVGDEQFF
CDR3nt: TGCGCCAGCAGCTTGGCGCCGGGGGTGGGCGATGAGCAGTTCTTC

d_gene: NA
len: 13
abundance: few
j_gene: TRBJ1-1
v_gene: TRBV7-3
CDR3aa: CASSYGAGTEAFF
CDR3nt: TGTGCCAGCAGCTATGGGGCGGGCACTGAAGCTTTCTTT

d_gene: TRBD2
len: 14
abundance: many
j_gene: TRBJ2-3
v_gene: TRBV2
CDR3aa: CASSDGGGADTQYF
CDR3nt: TGTGCCAGCAGTGACGGGGGGGGGGCAGATACGCAGTATTTT

d_gene: NA
len: 15
abundance: many
j_gene: TRBJ1-3
v_gene: TRBV7-9
CDR3aa: CASSLDTFSGNTIYF
CDR3nt: TGTGCCAGCAGCCTGGACACCTTCTCTGGAAACACCATATATTTT

d_gene: NA
len: 14
abundance: many
j_gene: TRBJ2-3
v_gene: TRBV7-9
CDR3aa: CASSYRGLADTQYF
CDR3nt: TGTGCCAGCAGCTACCGGGGCCTGGCAGATACGCAGTATTTT

d_gene: NA
len: 15
abundance: medium-sized
j_gene: TRBJ2-3
v_gene: TRBV28
CDR3aa: CASSTQGGGTDTQYF
CDR3nt: TGTGCCAGCAGTACCCAGGGTGGGGGGACAGATACGCAGTATTTT

d_gene: TRBD1
len: 15
abundance: many
j_gene: TRBJ1-1
v_gene: TRBV2
CDR3aa: CASSGQGVMNTEAFF
CDR3nt: TGTGCCAGCTCGGGGCAGGGGGTCATGAACACTGAAGCTTTCTTT

d_gene: TRBD1
len: 14
abundance: many
j_gene: TRBJ2-5
v_gene: TRBV7-6
CDR3aa: CASSSTGVQETQYF
CDR3nt: TGTGCCAGCAGCTCGACAGGGGTCCAAGAGACCCAGTACTTC

d_gene: NA
len: 16
abundance: medium-sized
j_gene: TRBJ2-2
v_gene: TRBV4-1
CDR3aa: CASSRTRQANTGELFF
CDR3nt: TGCGCCAGCAGCCGGACGAGACAGGCCAACACCGGGGAGCTGTTTTTT

d_gene: NA
len: 13
abundance: many
j_gene: TRBJ2-3
v_gene: TRBV20-1
CDR3aa: CSARDSISDTQYF
CDR3nt: TGCAGTGCTAGAGATTCGATAAGTGATACGCAGTATTTT

d_gene: NA
len: 16
abundance: NA
j_gene: TRBJ2-3
v_gene: TRBV29-1
CDR3aa: CSVEAGAGTRSDTQYF
CDR3nt: TGCAGCGTTGAAGCGGGGGCTGGAACCCGCAGTGATACGCAGTATTTT

d_gene: NA
len: 12
abundance: many
j_gene: TRBJ2-5
v_gene: TRBV11-2
CDR3aa: CASIQGAGAQYF
CDR3nt: TGTGCCAGCATTCAAGGGGCTGGGGCCCAGTACTTC